These 30 T cell receptor beta chains share one sample of origin, sequenced in a study of cytomegalovirus exposure and HLA in healthy donors. The table came from immunoSEQ multiplex PCR; TCRdb's copy has only in-frame clones and leaves some out. The table has about 140,000 clones, approximately 84% seen once. Material for sequencing was PBMCs. The receptors shown here come from a woman aged 30 to 39 in good health and CMV-seronegative.

The chain uses TRBV28 and TRBJ2-5; 15 bases agree with TRBD2. Germline V gene sequence: CDR1 MDHEN, CDR2 SYDVKM. V lost 1 base, J lost 0 bases, and 6 bases stayed unmatched. The CDR3 totals 19 residues. The CDR3 coding sequence is TGTGCCAGCAGTTTATTGGGGACTAGCGGGGGGACGTACCAAGAGACCCAGTACTTC. Translated: CASSLLGTSGGTYQETQYF. Filled out from reference TRBV28 and TRBJ2-5, the complete variable domain reads DVKVTQSSRYLVKRTGEKVFLECVQDMDHENMFWYRQDPGLGLRLIYFSYDVKMKEKGDIPEGYSVSREKKERFSLILESASTNQTSMYLCASSLLGTSGGTYQETQYFGPGTRLLVL.

The chain couples TRBV28 to TRBJ1-2, with TRBD1 identical over 7 bases. Germline loops: CDR1 MDHEN, CDR2 SYDVKM. The V and J ends lost 7 bases and 4 bases, in that order; junction bases with no gene match: 9. The CDR3 is made up of 14 amino acids. CDR3 sequence (DNA): TGTGCCAGCACCGAACCGGGACAGAGCTATGGCTACACCTTC. Translation: CASTEPGQSYGYTF.

The genes are TRBV7-2 and TRBJ2-7, with 7 bases lining up with TRBD2. CDR3 length: 16 amino acids. The V gene's germline CDR1 is SGHTA and CDR2 FQGNSA. With V trimmed by 1 base and J by 1 base, 7 bases remained unmatched. The CDR3 nucleotides read TGTGCCAGCAGCTTAGATGGGGCGGGGGTTTCCTACGAGCAGTACTTC. It encodes CASSLDGAGVSYEQYF.

The chain couples TRBV6-5 to TRBJ1-4; TRBD1 aligns across 7 bases. The V gene end was trimmed by 5 bases and the J gene end by 4 bases; junction bases not matched to a gene: 7. The germline V gene encodes CDR1 MNHEY and CDR2 SVGAGI. The CDR3 runs 15 residues. CDR3 in amino acids: CASSPGQVINEKLFF. As DNA, the CDR3 is TGTGCCAGCAGTCCCGGACAGGTGATTAATGAAAAACTGTTTTTT.

The chain joins TRBV2 to TRBJ1-5; D is unresolved. Trimming took 7 bases from V and 5 from J, leaving 15 bases between them. This CDR3 region has 14 residues. The germline gives CDR1 SNHLY, CDR2 FYNNEI. CDR3 amino acids: CASNVAGLYQPQHF. CDR3 DNA sequence: TGTGCCAGCAACGTTGCAGGTCTATATCAGCCCCAGCATTTT.

The chain recombines TRBV5-1 with TRBJ2-5; the match to TRBD2 covers 11 bases. The germline V gene has CDR1 SGHRS and CDR2 YFSETQ. V was pared by 5 bases and J by 5 bases, with 11 bases of the junction left unmatched. The CDR3 runs 16 residues. The CDR3 here is CASSRRTSGLGETQYF. CDR3 nucleotides: TGCGCCAGCAGTAGACGGACTAGCGGGTTAGGGGAGACCCAGTACTTC.

This chain uses TRBV7-6 with TRBJ2-7, with 7 bases fitting TRBD1. Germline assignment: CDR1 SGHVS and CDR2 FNYEAQ. The length of the CDR3 is 15 residues. The J segment lost 3 bases and the V segment lost 0 bases, leaving 5 bases of the junction unmatched. CDR3 sequence: CASSLAQGSIYEQYF. The CDR3 bases are TGTGCCAGCAGCTTAGCACAGGGGTCGATCTACGAGCAGTACTTC. Complete variable domain (other parts from reference TRBV7-6 and TRBJ2-7): GAGVSQSPRYKVTKRGQDVALRCDPISGHVSLYWYRQALGQGPEFLTYFNYEAQQDKSGLPNDRFSAERPEGSISTLTIQRTEQRDSAMYRCASSLAQGSIYEQYFGPGTRLTVT.

This sequence joins TRBV9 and TRBJ2-3, with 12 bases fitting TRBD2. Germline loops: CDR1 SGDLS, CDR2 YYNGEE. The CDR3 covers 16 residues. V lost 3 bases, J lost 4 bases, and 6 bases stayed unmatched. The CDR3 region has the DNA TGTGCCAGCAGCGCTAGCGGGGGGGCCGGGGCAGATACGCAGTATTTT. It specifies CASSASGGAGADTQYF.

The chain is built from TRBV5-5 and TRBJ1-5; D possibly corresponds to TRBD1 (6 bases). In germline, CDR1 is SGHKS, CDR2 YYEKEE (reference sequence). V shed 3 bases and J shed 2 bases, with 15 bases lying between them. This CDR3 is 16 amino acids long. As DNA, the CDR3 is TGTGCCAGCAGCTCGGACAGTCCAGGTGGCAATCAGCCCCAGCATTTT. Its translation: CASSSDSPGGNQPQHF.

The chain recombines TRBV29-1 with TRBJ1-1; TRBD1 might be the D (6 bases). V gave up 4 bases and J gave up 2 bases, with 11 bases separating them. Germline loops: CDR1 SQVTM, CDR2 ANQGSEA. CDR3 length equals 13 residues. The chain's CDR3 is CSVAEQGNTEAFF. CDR3 coding DNA: TGCAGCGTTGCAGAACAGGGAAACACTGAAGCTTTCTTT.

This clone was seen only a few times. V usage is TRBV9 and J usage is TRBJ2-7; D remains unclear. The germline CDR1 and CDR2 sequences are SGDLS and YYNGEE. V gave up 0 bases and J gave up 3 bases, with 7 bases separating them. The CDR3 spans 13 residues. CDR3 amino acids: CASSVGAGYEQYF. In DNA, the CDR3 is TGTGCCAGCAGCGTAGGGGCAGGCTACGAGCAGTACTTC.

The V gene is TRBV19, the J gene TRBJ1-6, with D perhaps TRBD1 (5 bases). V was clipped by 3 bases and J by 7 bases, with 16 bases between them. CDR1 is LNHDA and CDR2 is SQIVND in the germline V gene (reference sequence). This CDR3 comprises 16 residues. DNA for the CDR3: TGTGCCAGTAGTATGTTATCCGCAGGGAGGAATTCACCCCTCCACTTT. The encoded protein is CASSMLSAGRNSPLHF.

V gene TRBV7-3 combines with J gene TRBJ2-1, with 8 positions matching TRBD2. Per the germline V gene, CDR1 is SGHTA and CDR2 is FQGTGA. Trimming removed 5 bases from V and 7 bases from J; junction bases left unmatched: 7. This CDR3 is built from 14 residues. CDR3 in DNA: TGTGCCAGCAGCCCGAGGACTAGCTGGAATGAGCAGTTCTTC. This sequence encodes CASSPRTSWNEQFF. Full variable domain (rest looked up from reference TRBV7-3 and TRBJ2-1): GAGVSQTPSNKVTEKGKYVELRCDPISGHTALYWYRQSLGQGPEFLIYFQGTGAADDSGLPNDRFFAVRPEGSVSTLKIQRTERGDSAVYLCASSPRTSWNEQFFGPGTRLTVL.

The chain is built from TRBV7-3 and TRBJ1-1; 7 bases line up with TRBD1. V lost 5 bases and J lost 0; bases outside the gene matches: 6. Per germline, CDR1 SGHTA and CDR2 FQGTGA. The CDR3 length is 15 residues. CDR3 sequence (DNA): TGTGCCAGCAGCCGAACGGGACAGCTGAACACTGAAGCTTTCTTT. Translation gives CASSRTGQLNTEAFF.

The CDR3 nucleotides read TGTGCCAGCAGTCTTCTAGGAGGAGGTGGCTACACCTTC. Amino acid sequence: CASSLLGGGGYTF. The chain joins TRBV2 to TRBJ1-2; D is undetermined. CDR1 and CDR2 from the germline V gene are SNHLY and FYNNEI. The V end was cut by 5 bases, the J end by 7 bases, with 14 bases between. This CDR3 comprises 13 residues. The variable domain in full, with the rest retrieved from reference TRBV2 and TRBJ1-2, is EPEVTQTPSHQVTQMGQEVILRCVPISNHLYFYWYRQILGQKVEFLVSFYNNEISEKSEIFDDQFSVERPDGSNFTLKIRSTKLEDSAMYFCASSLLGGGGYTFGSGTRLTVV.

The chain employs TRBV19 and TRBJ1-6, with D perhaps TRBD1 (6 bases). Deletions cut 6 bases from V and 0 bases from J, with 15 bases between. Germline V gene lookup returns CDR1 LNHDA and CDR2 SQIVND (reference sequence). The CDR3 is 17 residues long. CDR3 in amino acids: CASSFTGSSSYNSPLHF. The CDR3, as DNA: TGTGCCAGTAGCTTCACAGGGAGCAGCTCCTATAATTCACCCCTCCACTTT.

The chain has TRBV29-1 and TRBJ2-7; no definite D call. The CDR3 is 10 residues long. Germline lookup yields CDR1 SQVTM and CDR2 ANQGSEA. Trimming removed 6 bases at V and 6 bases at J, with 9 bases between. The CDR3 loop reads CSVGEVEQYF. In nucleotides, the CDR3 is TGCAGCGTCGGCGAGGTCGAGCAGTACTTC.

The chain carries TRBV5-1 and TRBJ1-5; D ambiguous. Germline CDR1 and CDR2: SGHRS and YFSETQ. V was cut by 0 bases and J by 7 bases, with 14 bases left in between. There are 15 residues in the CDR3. The CDR3 DNA reads as TGCGCCAGCAGCTTGGCCGCAGCTCCAGGACAGCCCCAGCATTTT. Its protein is CASSLAAAPGQPQHF.

The genes are TRBV6-1 and TRBJ2-5; 7 bases fit TRBD1. The assigned J gene may be wrong: the sequence end matches TRBJ2-7 better. This CDR3 is built from 16 residues. Germline values: CDR1 MNHNS, CDR2 SASEGT. This CDR3 is CASSDQQGSSSYEQYF. The CDR3 DNA is TGTGCCAGCAGTGACCAACAGGGGTCTAGCTCCTACGAGCAGTACTTC.

The chain has TRBV30 and TRBJ1-6; D remains unclear. Trimming pared 1 base from V and 10 bases from J, leaving 17 bases between. The length of the CDR3 is 15 residues. Germline CDR1 is GTSNPN and CDR2 is SVGIG (reference sequence). The CDR3 DNA reads TGTGCCTGGAGTGGAGGGTCTCTATTGGGCTCACCCCTCCACTTT. This codes for CAWSGGSLLGSPLHF.

V usage is TRBV4-3 and J usage is TRBJ1-4; no definite D call. Germline V gene data show CDR1 as LGHNA and CDR2 as YSLEER. The CDR3 is 15 residues long. The germline V and J ends were trimmed by 0 bases and 4 bases, with 9 bases remaining between them. CDR3 nucleotides: TGCGCCAGCAGCCAAGACTACCGGTATAATGAAAAACTGTTTTTT. It yields the protein CASSQDYRYNEKLFF.

This rearrangement joins TRBV2 to TRBJ1-1; D may be TRBD1 (5 bases). This CDR3 comprises 14 residues. Trimming stripped 3 bases from V and 4 bases from J, with 12 bases between. Germline V gene sequence: CDR1 SNHLY, CDR2 FYNNEI. DNA for the CDR3: TGTGCCAGCAGTGATGTCGGGGGGTTCACTGAAGCTTTCTTT. Translation gives CASSDVGGFTEAFF.

This clone was recorded once. The V call is TRBV4-1, the J call TRBJ2-5, with 9 positions matching TRBD1. Per the germline V gene, CDR1 is MGHRA and CDR2 is YSYEKL. The CDR3 contains 16 residues. With V trimmed by 3 bases and J by 3 bases, 8 bases remained unmatched. The CDR3 DNA reads as TGCGCCAGCAGCCAGGCGGGACAGGGTTTAGAAGAGACCCAGTACTTC. Amino acid sequence: CASSQAGQGLEETQYF.

CDR3 DNA: TGTGCCAGCAGCCCCAAAATGACAGGGGGCTCCGGGGAGCTGTTTTTT. It yields the protein CASSPKMTGGSGELFF. The chain joins TRBV25-1 to TRBJ2-2; 10 nucleotides align to TRBD1. V was pared by 6 bases and J by 6 bases, with 10 bases of the junction left unmatched. CDR1 and CDR2 (germline): MGHDK, SYGVNS. There are 16 residues in the CDR3.

The chain uses TRBV6-5 and TRBJ1-2, with TRBD1 matching over 10 bases. Trimming removed 5 bases from V and 4 bases from J; junction bases left unmatched: 4. Per the germline V gene, CDR1 is MNHEY and CDR2 is SVGAGI. This CDR3 is 14 amino acids long. CDR3 protein: CASSAGQGVYGYTF. The CDR3, as DNA: TGTGCCAGCAGTGCAGGACAGGGGGTCTATGGCTACACCTTC.

The chain links TRBV6-9 to TRBJ2-7, with 7 nucleotides matching TRBD1. The CDR3 covers 14 residues. Germline CDR1 is MNHGY and CDR2 is SVAAGI. The J segment lost 6 bases and the V segment lost 6 bases, leaving 11 bases of the junction unmatched. The CDR3, as DNA: TGTGCCAGCAGGAAACAGGGGCTCCCCCTCGAGCAGTACTTC. Residues: CASRKQGLPLEQYF.

The chain couples TRBV5-4 to TRBJ2-1; 11 bases are a match to TRBD2. Germline V gene data show CDR1 as SGHNT and CDR2 as YYREEE (reference sequence). This CDR3 region has 17 residues. V was pared by 3 bases and J by 2 bases, with 7 bases of the junction left unmatched. DNA of the CDR3: TGTGCCAGCAGCTCGCTCACTAGCGGGGGCACCTACAATGAGCAGTTCTTC. Protein: CASSSLTSGGTYNEQFF.

CDR3 amino acids: CASLDTGMEQFF. The CDR3 region has the DNA TGTGCCAGCCTGGATACAGGGATGGAGCAGTTCTTC. The chain links TRBV2 to TRBJ2-1, with a weak D call TRBD1 (6 bases). The germline V gene encodes CDR1 SNHLY and CDR2 FYNNEI. The length of the CDR3 is 12 residues. Deletions cut 8 bases from V and 10 bases from J, with 15 bases between.

CDR3 bases: TGTGCCAGCAGTGTTTCGTGGGCACCAAGCTCCTACGAGCAGTACTTC. Its protein product is CASSVSWAPSSYEQYF. The rearrangement links TRBV2 to TRBJ2-7, with D unclear. Per germline, CDR1 SNHLY and CDR2 FYNNEI. Trimming removed 4 bases from V and 0 bases from J, with 16 bases in between. The CDR3 contains 16 residues.

The chain joins TRBV4-2 to TRBJ1-4; unclear D gene. The CDR3 has 13 residues. V shed 1 base and J shed 6 bases, with 6 bases lying between them. CDR1 is LGHNA, CDR2 YNFKEQ, per germline. CDR3 sequence (DNA): TGTGCCAGCAGCCAAGGGCAGGATGAAAAACTGTTTTTT. Translated, it gives CASSQGQDEKLFF.